This passage covers 26 T cell receptor beta chains from one sample sequenced in a study of T cell changes during pregnancy in multiple sclerosis. Sequencing was performed with immunoSEQ multiplex PCR; in TCRdb, only in-frame clones are kept and a portion is missing. The sample includes around 72,000 clones, more than 90% of them seen just once. This sample comprised peripheral blood, obtained in the second trimester of pregnancy. The receptors come from a female donor in good health, enrolled as a control in a pregnancy study.

V and J are TRBV6-1 and TRBJ1-5; D might be TRBD1 (5 bases). The V gene lost 4 bases and the J gene lost 4 bases, with 11 bases spanning the gap. From germline, CDR1 is MNHNS and CDR2 SASEGT. This CDR3 region has 14 residues. CDR3 DNA sequence: TGTGCCAGCAGTGCCCGACAGCCGAATCAGCCCCAGCATTTT. As protein: CASSARQPNQPQHF.

CDR3 DNA sequence: TGTGCCAGCAGCCTTTCTAGTCAGACCAACACTGAAGCTTTCTTT. It translates to CASSLSSQTNTEAFF. The V gene is TRBV7-2, the J gene TRBJ1-1; D remains unclear. The V gene's germline CDR1 is SGHTA and CDR2 FQGNSA. This CDR3 comprises 15 residues. The V end lost 5 bases, the J end lost 2 bases, and 15 bases lay between the germline ends. The entire variable domain, with the rest obtained from reference TRBV7-2 and TRBJ1-1, is as follows: GAGVSQSPSNKVTEKGKDVELRCDPISGHTALYWYRQSLGQGLEFLIYFQGNSAPDKSGLPSDRFSAERTGGSVSTLTIQRTQQEDSAVYLCASSLSSQTNTEAFFGQGTRLTVV.

The chain couples TRBV6-4 to TRBJ1-1, with D uncertain. CDR3 size: 17 residues. With 3 bases removed from V and 4 bases from J, the gap between germline ends came to 21 bases. CDR1 is MRHNA and CDR2 is SNTAGT in the germline V gene. In DNA form, the CDR3 reads TGTGCCAGCAGTGAAAGATTCGAAGTGGCTCGGGGCACTGAAGCTTTCTTT. It encodes CASSERFEVARGTEAFF.

The chain employs TRBV27 and TRBJ2-2, with D uncertain. The CDR3 extends over 15 amino acids. The V end lost 3 bases, the J end lost 1 base, and 9 bases lay between the germline ends. Germline CDR1 and CDR2: MNHEY and SMNVEV (reference sequence). CDR3 amino acids: CASSFLGWNTGELFF. Written as DNA, the CDR3 is TGTGCCAGCAGTTTCTTGGGCTGGAACACCGGGGAGCTGTTTTTT.

This clone was recorded a few times. The rearrangement joins TRBV28 to TRBJ1-1; weak D call: TRBD1 (6 bases). Trimming pared 6 bases from V and 1 base from J, leaving 27 bases between. CDR1 and CDR2 (germline): MDHEN, SYDVKM. The CDR3 covers 19 residues. Written as DNA, the CDR3 is TGTGCCAGCAGGAAAGGACCCTTCGATTACAGGGTGGGGAACACTGAAGCTTTCTTT. It is translated as CASRKGPFDYRVGNTEAFF.

As concerns this clone: The same CDR3 can be traced to other DNA sequences in this sample. The V call is TRBV11-2, the J call TRBJ1-5, with D perhaps TRBD1 (6 bases). The germline V gene has CDR1 SGHAT and CDR2 FQNNGV. This CDR3 contains 13 residues. V lost 3 bases and J 5 bases, leaving 8 bases between the germline ends. DNA for the CDR3: TGTGCCAGCAGCTTGACAGGAGATCAGCCCCAGCATTTT. Its protein is CASSLTGDQPQHF.

Details on this clone: At the DNA level, this CDR3 is encoded by other sequences in the same sample as well. The rearrangement uses TRBV29-1 and TRBJ2-1; D possibly corresponds to TRBD1 (5 bases). Germline loops: CDR1 SQVTM, CDR2 ANQGSEA. The CDR3 sequence is 13 residues long. The V end lost 6 bases, the J end lost 3 bases, and 12 bases lay between the germline ends. The CDR3 nucleotides are TGCAGCGTCGGAAGGGGCCTCTACAATGAGCAGTTCTTC. Translating gives CSVGRGLYNEQFF.

This chain uses TRBV5-5 with TRBJ2-1, with D perhaps TRBD2 (6 bases). The CDR3 spans 16 residues. Germline CDR1 is SGHKS and CDR2 is YYEKEE (reference sequence). With 0 bases removed from V and 4 bases from J, the gap between germline ends came to 14 bases. CDR3 nucleotide sequence: TGTGCCAGCAGCTTGGGTCCTGGCGGGACGTACAATGAGCAGTTCTTC. Encoded protein: CASSLGPGGTYNEQFF.

V gene TRBV7-9 combines with J gene TRBJ2-2; D might be TRBD2 (6 bases). This CDR3 contains 12 residues. Trimming stripped 5 bases from V and 7 bases from J, with 8 bases between. Germline CDR1 reads SEHNR; CDR2 reads FQNEAQ (reference sequence). CDR3 DNA: TGTGCCAGCAGCCGGGAGTTCGGGGAGCTGTTTTTT. Its protein is CASSREFGELFF. The complete variable domain, with remaining parts taken from reference TRBV7-9 and TRBJ2-2, reads DTGVSQNPRHKITKRGQNVTFRCDPISEHNRLYWYRQTLGQGPEFLTYFQNEAQLEKSRLLSDRFSAERPKGSFSTLEIQRTEQGDSAMYLCASSREFGELFFGEGSRLTVL.

This chain connects TRBV7-9 to TRBJ2-1, with D maybe TRBD2 (6 bases). CDR1 and CDR2 from the germline V gene are SEHNR and FQNEAQ (reference sequence). The CDR3 runs to 17 residues. V gave up 7 bases and J gave up 4 bases, with 23 bases separating them. The CDR3 loop is CASTLARTIGGYNEQFF. As DNA, the CDR3 is TGTGCCAGCACCTTGGCCCGGACGATCGGGGGTTACAATGAGCAGTTCTTC.

This clone was counted a single time. The chain recombines TRBV7-6 with TRBJ1-5, with a weak D call TRBD1 (5 bases). Germline values: CDR1 SGHVS, CDR2 FNYEAQ. The CDR3 is made up of 15 amino acids. V was trimmed by 4 bases and J by 6 bases, leaving 16 bases between them. DNA for the CDR3: TGTGCCAGCAGCTCCTTCGAGGGCGGGGGTCAGCCCCAGCATTTT. The encoded protein is CASSSFEGGGQPQHF.

CDR3 bases: TGTGCCAGCAAGCTGGACATCACCCATGGCTACACCTTC. It translates to CASKLDITHGYTF. The chain carries TRBV6-1 and TRBJ1-2, with D perhaps matching TRBD1 (5 bases). Trimming cost V 7 bases and J 6 bases, with 15 bases left between them. Per the germline V gene, CDR1 is MNHNS and CDR2 is SASEGT. The CDR3 loop spans 13 amino acids.

V and J are TRBV9 and TRBJ2-1; the match to TRBD2 covers 7 bases. The V gene end was trimmed by 0 bases and the J gene end by 8 bases; junction bases not matched to a gene: 8. Per germline, CDR1 SGDLS and CDR2 YYNGEE. The CDR3 runs 15 residues. The CDR3 bases are TGTGCCAGCAGCGTAGTGTGGGGGGGGGACGATGAGCAGTTCTTC. Residues: CASSVVWGGDDEQFF.

The J gene is TRBJ2-3, the V gene TRBV19; D possibly corresponds to TRBD2 (7 bases). From germline, CDR1 is LNHDA and CDR2 SQIVND (reference sequence). V lost 0 bases and J lost 5, with 18 bases in between. This CDR3 contains 17 residues. The DNA for the CDR3 is TGTGCCAGTAGTATAGAATTTGGAGGGGGGGCGAAAGATACGCAGTATTTT. Translating it yields CASSIEFGGGAKDTQYF. The full variable domain, completed using reference TRBV19 and TRBJ2-3, is DGGITQSPKYLFRKEGQNVTLSCEQNLNHDAMYWYRQDPGQGLRLIYYSQIVNDFQKGDIAEGYSVSREKKESFPLTVTSAQKNPTAFYLCASSIEFGGGAKDTQYFGPGTRLTVL.

The chain is built from TRBV30 and TRBJ2-7, with D unclear. CDR1 GTSNPN and CDR2 SVGIG come from the germline V gene (reference sequence). V dropped 3 bases and J dropped 2 bases, with 14 bases sitting between them. The CDR3 covers 14 residues. CDR3 loop: CAWSLRLVTYEQYF. For the CDR3, the DNA is TGTGCCTGGAGCTTGCGGCTCGTAACCTACGAGCAGTACTTC.

The rearrangement uses TRBV10-3 and TRBJ1-2, with 9 bases identical to TRBD1. The CDR3 runs to 17 residues. The V segment lost 7 bases and the J segment 8 bases; nucleotides outside the gene matches: 20. The germline V gene has CDR1 ENHRY and CDR2 SYGVKD. The CDR3 region has the DNA TGTGCCATCAATGGCGGGACAGGGTCTAAAAACGGGGGAGGCTACACCTTC. Translated, it gives CAINGGTGSKNGGGYTF.

The chain has TRBV7-2 and TRBJ1-2; the D gene is possibly TRBD1 (5 bases). This CDR3 has 16 residues. CDR1 and CDR2 from the germline V gene are SGHTA and FQGNSA. V was trimmed by 4 bases and J by 0 bases, leaving 15 bases between them. The CDR3 nucleotides read TGTGCCAGCAGCTCCGGCCTTGGGGGGTCTAACTATGGCTACACCTTC. This sequence encodes CASSSGLGGSNYGYTF. The complete variable domain, with remaining parts taken from reference TRBV7-2 and TRBJ1-2, reads GAGVSQSPSNKVTEKGKDVELRCDPISGHTALYWYRQSLGQGLEFLIYFQGNSAPDKSGLPSDRFSAERTGGSVSTLTIQRTQQEDSAVYLCASSSGLGGSNYGYTFGSGTRLTVV.

The rearrangement links TRBV7-8 to TRBJ2-7; D perhaps matches TRBD2 (7 bases). CDR3 length equals 14 residues. V lost 7 bases to trimming and J lost 2 bases, with 15 bases between them. Per germline, CDR1 SGHVS and CDR2 FQNEAQ. For the CDR3, the DNA is TGTGCCAGCACCCTTAGGGGGACTACCTACGAGCAGTACTTC. Translated: CASTLRGTTYEQYF. The full variable domain, in which reference TRBV7-8 and TRBJ2-7 provide the parts outside the CDR3, is GAGVSQSPRYKVAKRGQDVALRCDPISGHVSLFWYQQALGQGPEFLTYFQNEAQLDKSGLPSDRFFAERPEGSVSTLKIQRTQQEDSAVYLCASTLRGTTYEQYFGPGTRLTVT.

The chain uses TRBV6-1 and TRBJ2-3; 11 nucleotides match TRBD2. Germline CDR1 is MNHNS and CDR2 is SASEGT. Trimming took 3 bases from V and 7 from J; bases not matched to a gene: 6. The CDR3 has 15 amino acids. The CDR3 bases are TGTGCCAGCAGTGAGATAGCGGGGGGGCGAAATACGCAGTATTTT. Its protein product is CASSEIAGGRNTQYF.

Notes on this clone: One end of the junction is discordant with germline, which a read error may explain. The V call is TRBV7-7, the J call TRBJ1-1, with a tentative D call TRBD1 (6 bases). The germline V gene encodes CDR1 SSHAT and CDR2 FNYEAQ (reference sequence). This CDR3 spans 13 amino acids. The CDR3 reads CASSRGVNTEAFF. CDR3 in DNA: TGTGCTAGCAGCAGGGGTGTTAACACTGAAGCTTTCTTT.

The chain has TRBV27 and TRBJ2-3; TRBD2 is a possible D gene (7 bases). The V and J ends lost 5 bases and 0 bases respectively, with 18 bases between them. This CDR3 has 17 amino acids. Germline V gene data show CDR1 as MNHEY and CDR2 as SMNVEV (reference sequence). This chain's CDR3 is CASSPGGGPSSTDTQYF. The CDR3, as DNA: TGTGCCAGCAGTCCGGGGGGCGGACCCTCTAGCACAGATACGCAGTATTTT.

The chain couples TRBV5-6 to TRBJ1-2, with D possibly matching TRBD1 (5 bases). V was trimmed by 5 bases and J by 1 base, leaving 9 bases between them. The CDR3 has 13 amino acids. The germline CDR1 and CDR2 sequences are SGHDT and YYEEEE. The CDR3 spells CASSPGNNYGYTF. Here the CDR3 DNA reads TGTGCCAGCAGTCCAGGGAATAACTATGGCTACACCTTC.

This clone was detected only once. V gene TRBV5-1 combines with J gene TRBJ1-6; D not resolved. Germline-derived CDR1 and CDR2 are SGHRS and YFSETQ. This CDR3 is built from 14 residues. Between the trimmed V and J ends, which lost 4 bases and 2 bases, there was a span of 7 bases. CDR3 DNA sequence: TGCGCCAGCAGCACTAGCACCTATAATTCACCCCTCCACTTT. Amino acids: CASSTSTYNSPLHF.

The chain carries TRBV7-2 and TRBJ1-1; D may be TRBD1 (5 bases). Germline-derived CDR1 and CDR2 are SGHTA and FQGNSA. The CDR3 has 13 amino acids. V shed 5 bases and J shed 4 bases, with 11 bases lying between them. As DNA, the CDR3 is TGTGCCAGCAGCGGGCGGACACTCACTGAAGCTTTCTTT. It yields the protein CASSGRTLTEAFF. The whole variable domain, filled in from reference TRBV7-2 and TRBJ1-1, reads GAGVSQSPSNKVTEKGKDVELRCDPISGHTALYWYRQSLGQGLEFLIYFQGNSAPDKSGLPSDRFSAERTGGSVSTLTIQRTQQEDSAVYLCASSGRTLTEAFFGQGTRLTVV.

The count of this clone is one. This sequence joins TRBV11-3 and TRBJ2-5; 14 bases map to TRBD2. Per the germline V gene, CDR1 is SGHNT and CDR2 is YENEEA. CDR3 size: 16 residues. The V and J ends lost 5 bases and 3 bases, in that order; junction bases with no gene match: 5. The CDR3 region has the DNA TGTGCCAGCAGCCCTGGACTAGCGGGGGGAGAAGAGACCCAGTACTTC. It specifies CASSPGLAGGEETQYF.

This clone is a singleton in its sample. The V gene is TRBV19, the J gene TRBJ1-5, with D maybe TRBD1 (6 bases). The V end lost 1 base, the J end lost 0 bases, and 7 bases lay between the germline ends. The CDR3 length is 15 residues. Germline V gene sequence: CDR1 LNHDA, CDR2 SQIVND (reference sequence). In nucleotides, the CDR3 is TGTGCCAGTAGTATAGGAGGGGGTAGCAATCAGCCCCAGCATTTT. Its protein is CASSIGGGSNQPQHF.